This TCR beta chain was identified in a study of T cell clonality in common variable immunodeficiency. Both groups were predominantly of Caucasian heritage. This clone was recorded a few times. Its antigen is as yet unknown. Read sequence stops 3 residues before the CDR3 end, and the germline J gene provides the missing end. In germline, CDR1 is DFQATT, CDR2 SNEGSKA (reference sequence). The V and J ends lost 3 bases and 0 bases respectively, with 8 bases between them. This CDR3 is built from 13 residues. Using immunoSEQ multiplex PCR, the repertoire was profiled, and TCRdb retains in-frame clones only, with some absent. The table lists 25,000 to 30,000 clones, with no singletons. General observations from the study: Fewer deletions and N-nucleotide insertions were reportedly seen in common variable immunodeficiency TCR beta sequences.

This sequence joins TRBV20-1 and TRBJ2-5; D uncertain. The source material was peripheral blood mononuclear cells. This TCR was recovered from a human donor with common variable immunodeficiency. The CDR3 reads CSASARDQETQYF. The part of the CDR3 DNA that was read is TGCAGTGCTAGTGCCCGGGACCAAGAGACC.